The source of this T cell receptor beta chain is a study of blood T cells in healthy people across ages (dated by TCRdb to 2014 to 2015). As for the study more broadly: In model experiments, roughly one uniquely barcoded TCR beta cDNA molecule per two T cells was captured by template switching. Two additional independent replicas of 1 million unique cDNA reads from the same blood draw were analyzed for two donors (one aged 18 to 29 and one aged 80 or older). To avoid experimental bias, donors of different ages were spread randomly across the sequencing lanes. Using deep sequencing normalized with unique cDNA molecular identifiers, the study measured how TCR beta repertoire diversity changes with age. The donors were split into four age groups: young (average approximately 16 years), middle-aged (39), aged (more than 60) and long-lived (82).

This clonotype was picked up many times. The clone's antigen remains unknown. No much larger clonotype is one base removed from it; base qualities were not supplied. From its cysteine to its phenylalanine, the CDR3 spans 14 amino acids. CDR3 DNA is the only sequence kept; it has 42 bases, read in frame from the first base. Trimming removed 4 bases from V and 8 bases from J; the gene matches leave 8 bases unexplained. Library preparation was by 5' RACE. Sequencing instrument: Illumina HiSeq 2500. The second PCR ran for roughly 7 to 12 cycles and used a J-beta primer mix along with a sample-barcoded 5' primer. A unique molecular identifier was introduced onto each TCR beta cDNA molecule by a template-switch 5' adaptor carrying 12 random nucleotides. Each sample yielded at least 2.5 million CDR3-containing paired-end reads. First-strand cDNA synthesis was performed from all RNA using the Mint cDNA synthesis kit, with priming by a TRBC-specific oligonucleotide. Following uracil-DNA glycosylase treatment, a first 18-cycle PCR with universal primers M1SS and BC2_uni_R was performed on all cDNA. As for how the authors treated the data: Normalization of each sample was performed by random selection of 1 million high-quality reads, each carrying a distinct molecular identifier. Instead of being binned into consensus sequences, reads that shared molecular identifiers were thrown out. MiTCR, set to a Q25 quality threshold and the strictest error-elimination algorithm, was used for CDR3 identification, clonotype clustering and error correction. A nonparametric unseen species model with Euler transformation was used to estimate lower-bound total TCR beta diversity. The raw public data were reprocessed by TCRdb itself: fastp quality trimming at Q25, MiXCR clonotype calling, in-frame beta chains only. Every entry covers one CDR3 protein and lists the most common genes and DNA from its rows. The V and J calls follow TCRdb's processing rather than the paper's. In all, the sample holds some 710,000 distinct CDR3 sequences, and around half of those were seen once. The ten largest clones capture roughly 20% of the sample.

Donors were about 36 systemically healthy Caucasian individuals from Russia aged 6 to 90 years. Ten milliliters of peripheral blood were drawn from each donor into EDTA-treated Vacutainer tubes. Ficoll-Paque density-gradient centrifugation was used to isolate PBMCs, with at least 6.5 million per sample. Total RNA was extracted from PBMCs with Trizol reagent, with at least 5 micrograms obtained per sample. Naive CD45RAhigh/CD27high T cell percentages were measured by flow cytometry on a PBMC aliquot from every donor. Beyond this particular receptor, the publication reports: Compared with the aged group, the long-lived group had more naive CD4+ T cells, fewer expanded clones and increased TCR diversity, suggesting age selection. Estimates of total diversity based on one million sequenced T cells were considered lower bounds and underestimates. Observed TCR beta diversity per million T cells fell roughly linearly with age, and a significant reduction was already apparent by age about 43. Observed TCR beta diversity correlated strongly with the percentage of naive T cells measured by flow cytometry. Because the CMV infection status of the donors was unknown, age-related changes in expanded clonotypes may potentially have been confounded. Because profiling used bulk unsorted PBMCs, naive and antigen-experienced compartments could not be compared conclusively.

Sequencing used blood. This sequence was found in a man older than 75 in good health. Recombination linked TRBV12-3 or TRBV12-4 to TRBJ2-1, with 7 central nucleotides matching TRBD1. At the DNA level, the sequence is TGTGCCAGCAGTTCTACAGGGGAAGTCGATGAGCAGTTCTTC. Its translation reads: CASSSTGEVDEQFF.